This T cell receptor (beta chain) is drawn from a study of cytomegalovirus exposure and HLA in healthy donors. Notes on the study in general: Investigators reported 150 to 200 TCR beta chains as tied to cytomegalovirus. CMV serostatus was the only recorded immune exposure for donors. Reportedly, TCR beta sequences accurately predicted HLA-A and HLA-B alleles in most subjects. In a later analysis, at a false discovery rate of 0.05, roughly 18,000 TCR beta sequences were associated with HLA alleles.

There are 14 residues in the CDR3. The germline V gene has CDR1 GTSNPN and CDR2 SVGIG (reference sequence). The PCR ran on 60 Vbeta and 13 Jbeta primers. Profiling relied on immunoSEQ multiplex PCR, and the TCRdb table lists in-frame clones only, not all of them. The sample holds about 200,000 clones, around 85% seen once. Concerning this clone: Its specificity is unknown. The junction departs from germline at one end; a sequencing error may be responsible.

The origin of this receptor is a man between 45 and 60 years old in good health and CMV-seronegative. This chain links TRBV30 with TRBJ2-3; 8 bases agree with TRBD2. Material for sequencing was PBMCs. CDR3 region: CAWTSREALDTQYF. Here the CDR3 DNA reads TGTGCATGGACTTCGCGGGAGGCCCTAGATACGCAGTATTTT.